This T cell receptor beta chain was retrieved from a study of T cells in localized non-small cell lung cancer. With regard to this clone: Antigen: not known.

Profiling relied on immunoSEQ multiplex PCR, and the TCRdb table lists in-frame clones only, not all of them. The data hold more than 50,000 clones, with roughly four fifths observed a single time. Study-level results: There was higher T cell clonality in uninvolved adjacent lung than in tumor, and it was highest there.

The TCR sequence derives from a female donor older than 55 with stage II squamous cell lung carcinoma. The starting material was peripheral blood, obtained before any cancer treatment.

The CDR3 DNA sequence: TGTGCCAGCAGTGAAGCCGGACAGCAAAATCAGCCCCAGCATTTT. Encoded protein: CASSEAGQQNQPQHF. The V gene is TRBV6-1, the J gene TRBJ1-5; the D gene is possibly TRBD1 (6 bases). Trimming shortened V by 0 bases and J by 4 bases, and 10 bases separated the two germline ends. The CDR3 runs to 15 residues. CDR1 and CDR2 (germline): MNHNS, SASEGT.